This passage covers 20 T cell receptor beta chains from one sample sequenced in a study of cytomegalovirus exposure and HLA in healthy donors (dated by TCRdb to 2016 to 2017). Library method: the immunoSEQ multiplex PCR assay. For the multiplex PCR, a mixture combining 60 forward primers for TCR Vbeta segments and 13 reverse primers for TCR Jbeta segments was used. The clones in this table, taken by TCRdb from immuneACCESS, are in-frame only. Not every clone is retained; where verified, under half of the shortfall comes from an unresolved V gene, and the cause of the rest is unknown. This sample comprises more than 100,000 clones, around 69% of them detected only once. The leading ten clones occupy roughly 8.2% of the sample. The sequenced sample was PBMCs. The receptors were sampled from a woman between 40 and 50 years old in good health and CMV-seropositive.

The chain carries TRBV4-3 and TRBJ2-5; 15 bases map to TRBD2. The germline V gene has CDR1 LGHNA and CDR2 YSLEER. CDR3 size: 16 residues. The ends lost 4 bases at V and 1 base at J; junction bases unmatched: 1. CDR3 sequence (DNA): TGCGCCAGCAGCCGGGGACTAGCGGGGGGCCAAGAGACCCAGTACTTC. Protein product: CASSRGLAGGQETQYF.

This chain connects TRBV7-8 to TRBJ1-4; 8 bases align to TRBD1. The CDR3 is made up of 17 amino acids. V lost 6 bases to trimming and J lost 2 bases; unmatched junction nucleotides: 11. Germline values: CDR1 SGHVS, CDR2 FQNEAQ. The CDR3 is CASRSVGRQGTNEKLFF. The CDR3 nucleotides read TGTGCCAGCAGATCTGTGGGCAGACAGGGGACTAATGAAAAACTGTTTTTT.

This clone was seen more than once but under ten times. The genes are TRBV4-3 and TRBJ2-1; 8 bases line up with TRBD2. V lost 0 bases and J lost 10; bases outside the gene matches: 11. This CDR3 is built from 16 residues. The germline V gene encodes CDR1 LGHNA and CDR2 YSLEER. CDR3 sequence (DNA): TGCGCCAGCAGCCAAGAGGGGCCCGGGGGGGCGGGGGAGCAGTTCTTC. Translation gives CASSQEGPGGAGEQFF.

The chain links TRBV7-9 to TRBJ1-5; no definite D call. CDR3 length equals 14 residues. CDR1 and CDR2 (germline): SEHNR, FQNEAQ (reference sequence). Trimming cost V 4 bases and J 7 bases, with 14 bases left between them. As DNA, the CDR3 is TGTGCCAGCAGCTCAGTCTTGGCGGGGCAGCCCCAGCATTTT. Residues: CASSSVLAGQPQHF.

The chain combines TRBV11-1 with TRBJ1-1, with no clear D. V dropped 1 base and J dropped 4 bases, with 10 bases sitting between them. The CDR3 is 14 amino acids. CDR1 is SGHAT, CDR2 FQDESV, per germline (reference sequence). The CDR3: CASSLERVGTEAFF. CDR3 nucleotide sequence: TGTGCCAGCAGCTTAGAGAGGGTGGGCACTGAAGCTTTCTTT.

V and J are TRBV10-3 and TRBJ2-1; 10 bases align to TRBD2. This CDR3 contains 14 residues. Germline values: CDR1 ENHRY, CDR2 SYGVKD. V trimming: 3 bases; J trimming: 9 bases; junction bases outside the gene matches: 5. CDR3 sequence reads: CAISEERGGSEQFF. The CDR3 nucleotides read TGTGCCATCAGTGAAGAGCGGGGGGGCTCTGAGCAGTTCTTC.

The V call is TRBV10-3, the J call TRBJ1-5; the D is unclear. Looked up from germline, CDR1 is ENHRY and CDR2 is SYGVKD. The CDR3 is 12 residues long. The V and J ends lost 8 bases and 5 bases respectively, with 10 bases between them. The CDR3 DNA reads as TGTGCCATCGCGGGAAATGATCAGCCCCAGCATTTT. Translation gives CAIAGNDQPQHF.

The J gene is TRBJ2-3, the V gene TRBV15; 9 bases are a match to TRBD2. CDR3 length: 16 residues. The V and J ends lost 1 base and 2 bases, in that order; junction bases with no gene match: 4. Germline CDR1 LNHNV, CDR2 YYDKDF (reference sequence). CDR3 loop: CATSRASGVLTDTQYF. The CDR3 DNA sequence: TGTGCCACCAGCAGAGCTAGCGGGGTACTCACAGATACGCAGTATTTT.

The V gene is TRBV6-5, the J gene TRBJ1-2, with TRBD1 matching 7 bases. J lost 2 bases, V lost 6 bases, and 6 bases had no gene match. The length of the CDR3 is 14 residues. The V gene's germline CDR1 is MNHEY and CDR2 SVGAGI. CDR3 sequence reads: CASSRQGLNYGYTF. In DNA form, the CDR3 reads TGTGCCAGCAGCAGACAGGGATTAAACTATGGCTACACCTTC.

CDR3 in DNA: TGTGCCAGCAGCCCCACCCCACCTTTCGGACAGGGCCACTACGAGCAGTACTTC. As protein: CASSPTPPFGQGHYEQYF. The chain combines TRBV11-2 with TRBJ2-7; 8 nucleotides align to TRBD1. CDR1 and CDR2 (germline): SGHAT, FQNNGV. There are 18 residues in the CDR3. Trimming at V came to 5 bases and at J to 3 bases, leaving 18 bases not matched to a gene.

The V and J genes are TRBV27 and TRBJ1-2, with 9 bases lining up with TRBD1. Germline CDR1 and CDR2: MNHEY and SMNVEV (reference sequence). Losses at the gene ends were 1 base for V and 7 bases for J; bases not matched to a gene: 4. The CDR3 length is 14 residues. DNA for the CDR3: TGTGCCAGCAGTTTATTCGGGACAGGGACTGGCTACACCTTC. Translated: CASSLFGTGTGYTF.

The V gene is TRBV12-5, the J gene TRBJ2-1, with 11 bases fitting TRBD1. The length of the CDR3 is 19 residues. The V gene end was trimmed by 2 bases and the J gene end by 9 bases; junction bases not matched to a gene: 18. Germline-derived CDR1 and CDR2 are LGHNT and FRNRAP. The CDR3 loop is CASGLCPDGGQGAQGEQFF. The CDR3 DNA reads as TGTGCTAGTGGTTTGTGTCCCGACGGAGGACAGGGGGCGCAAGGTGAGCAGTTCTTC.

V usage is TRBV2 and J usage is TRBJ2-3, with TRBD2 matching over 12 bases. With 2 bases clipped from V and 2 bases from J, the junction kept 8 bases outside the gene matches. Germline CDR1 reads SNHLY; CDR2 reads FYNNEI. CDR3 length: 18 residues. The CDR3 DNA reads as TGTGCCAGCAGTGAAATTAGGACTAGCGGGGTTTTCACAGATACGCAGTATTTT. Translating gives CASSEIRTSGVFTDTQYF.

The CDR3 sequence is CASSQASGGLTDTQYF. CDR3 sequence (DNA): TGCGCCAGCAGCCAAGCATCCGGCGGGCTCACAGATACGCAGTATTTT. V gene TRBV4-3 combines with J gene TRBJ2-3; possible D gene TRBD2, 5 bases. Germline V gene lookup returns CDR1 LGHNA and CDR2 YSLEER. The CDR3 extends over 16 amino acids. V gave up 1 base and J gave up 2 bases, with 13 bases separating them.

The V and J genes are TRBV19 and TRBJ2-4, with D maybe TRBD2 (7 bases). CDR1 and CDR2 from the germline V gene are LNHDA and SQIVND (reference sequence). The V end lost 8 bases, the J end lost 6 bases, and 14 bases lay between the germline ends. The CDR3 totals 13 residues. The CDR3, as DNA: TGTGCCAGTCTGGGGGGGGCGGGAAACATTCAGTACTTC. This translates into CASLGGAGNIQYF.

V usage is TRBV4-3 and J usage is TRBJ1-2; D is unresolved. The CDR3 length is 13 residues. V was shortened by 1 base and J by 4 bases, with 7 bases between the two germline ends. Germline V CDR1 and CDR2: LGHNA, YSLEER. In DNA form, the CDR3 reads TGCGCCAGCAGCCAAGGAGAGATCTATGGCTACACCTTC. Protein: CASSQGEIYGYTF.

The V gene is TRBV10-3, the J gene TRBJ1-2; the D gene is possibly TRBD1 (5 bases). The CDR3 covers 16 residues. The V end was cut by 0 bases, the J end by 2 bases, with 13 bases between. The V gene's germline CDR1 is ENHRY and CDR2 SYGVKD. CDR3 in DNA: TGTGCCATCAGTGAGTCTGCAGGGCGGAAAAACTATGGCTACACCTTC. Protein product: CAISESAGRKNYGYTF.

This clone has more than one count but fewer than ten. V gene TRBV11-3 combines with J gene TRBJ2-5; 7 nucleotides agree with TRBD1. CDR1 and CDR2 from the germline V gene are SGHNT and YENEEA. CDR3 length: 13 amino acids. Losses at the gene ends were 4 bases for V and 5 bases for J; bases not matched to a gene: 4. The CDR3: CASSSGGRETQYF. The CDR3, as DNA: TGTGCCAGCAGCTCAGGGGGACGCGAGACCCAGTACTTC.

This clone has only one observation. CDR3 region: CASSTIGQREAFF. The DNA of the CDR3 is TGTGCCAGCAGTACCATTGGACAGCGGGAAGCTTTCTTT. The chain links TRBV6-5 to TRBJ1-1; TRBD1 might be the D (6 bases). CDR3 size: 13 residues. Germline CDR1 and CDR2: MNHEY and SVGAGI. Trimming stripped 5 bases from V and 8 bases from J, with 15 bases between.

Only one count was recorded for this clone. This rearrangement joins TRBV7-9 to TRBJ1-2; TRBD1 matches at 7 bases. The CDR3 is 14 amino acids. After removal of 1 base from V and 4 bases from J, the junction contained 3 bases not matched to a gene. CDR1 and CDR2 (germline): SEHNR, FQNEAQ (reference sequence). The CDR3 sequence: CASSLGTGSYGYTF. The CDR3 region has the DNA TGTGCCAGCAGCTTAGGGACAGGATCCTATGGCTACACCTTC.